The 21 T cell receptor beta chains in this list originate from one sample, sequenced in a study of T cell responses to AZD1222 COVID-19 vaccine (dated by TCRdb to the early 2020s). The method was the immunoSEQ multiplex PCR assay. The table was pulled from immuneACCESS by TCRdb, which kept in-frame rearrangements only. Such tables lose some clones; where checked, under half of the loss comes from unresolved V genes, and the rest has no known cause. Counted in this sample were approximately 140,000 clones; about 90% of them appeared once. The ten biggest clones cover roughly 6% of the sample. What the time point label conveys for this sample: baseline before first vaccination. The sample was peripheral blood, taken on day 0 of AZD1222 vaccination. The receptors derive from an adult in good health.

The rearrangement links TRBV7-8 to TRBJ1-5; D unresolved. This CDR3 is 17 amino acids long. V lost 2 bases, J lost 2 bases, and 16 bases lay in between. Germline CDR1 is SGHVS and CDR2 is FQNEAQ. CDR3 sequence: CASSLRAVDGGNQPQHF. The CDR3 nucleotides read TGTGCCAGCAGCTTAAGGGCCGTAGATGGTGGCAATCAGCCCCAGCATTTT.

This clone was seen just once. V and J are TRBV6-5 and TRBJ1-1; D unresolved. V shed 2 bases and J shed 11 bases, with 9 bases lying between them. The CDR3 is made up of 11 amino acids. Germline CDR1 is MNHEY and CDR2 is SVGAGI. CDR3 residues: CASSYPEEAFF. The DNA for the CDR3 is TGTGCCAGCAGTTACCCCGAAGAGGCTTTCTTT.

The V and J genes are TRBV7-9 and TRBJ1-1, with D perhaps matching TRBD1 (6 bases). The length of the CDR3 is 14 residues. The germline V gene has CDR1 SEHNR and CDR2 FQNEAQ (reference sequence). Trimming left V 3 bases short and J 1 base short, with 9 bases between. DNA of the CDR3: TGTGCCAGCAGCTTGGGGGCTTGGAACACTGAAGCTTTCTTT. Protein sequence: CASSLGAWNTEAFF.

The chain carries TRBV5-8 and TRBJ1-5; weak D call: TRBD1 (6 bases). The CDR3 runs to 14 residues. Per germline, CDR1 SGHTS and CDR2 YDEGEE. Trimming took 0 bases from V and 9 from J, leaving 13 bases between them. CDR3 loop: CASSLDRASRPQHF. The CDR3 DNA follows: TGTGCCAGCAGCTTGGACAGGGCCTCGAGGCCCCAGCATTTT.

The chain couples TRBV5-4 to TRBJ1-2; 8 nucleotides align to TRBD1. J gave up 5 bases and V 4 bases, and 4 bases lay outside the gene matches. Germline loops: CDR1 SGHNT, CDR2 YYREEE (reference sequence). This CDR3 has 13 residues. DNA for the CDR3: TGTGCCAGCAGCCCAGGGGGCAGGTATGGCTACACCTTC. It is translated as CASSPGGRYGYTF. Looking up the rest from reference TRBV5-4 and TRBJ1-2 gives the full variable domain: ETGVTQSPTHLIKTRGQQVTLRCSSQSGHNTVSWYQQALGQGPQFIFQYYREEENGRGNFPPRFSGLQFPNYSSELNVNALELDDSALYLCASSPGGRYGYTFGSGTRLTVV.

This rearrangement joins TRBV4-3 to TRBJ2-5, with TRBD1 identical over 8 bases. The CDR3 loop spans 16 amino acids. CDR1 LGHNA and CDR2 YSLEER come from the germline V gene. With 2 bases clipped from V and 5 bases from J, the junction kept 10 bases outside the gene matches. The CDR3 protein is CASSQQWTGWRETQYF. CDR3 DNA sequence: TGCGCCAGCAGCCAACAATGGACAGGGTGGCGGGAGACCCAGTACTTC.

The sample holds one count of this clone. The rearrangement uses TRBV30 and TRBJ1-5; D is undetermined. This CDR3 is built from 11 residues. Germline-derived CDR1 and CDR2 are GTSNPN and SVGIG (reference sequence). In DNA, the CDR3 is TGTGCAGGGTATAGCAATCAGCCCCAGCATTTT. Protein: CAGYSNQPQHF.

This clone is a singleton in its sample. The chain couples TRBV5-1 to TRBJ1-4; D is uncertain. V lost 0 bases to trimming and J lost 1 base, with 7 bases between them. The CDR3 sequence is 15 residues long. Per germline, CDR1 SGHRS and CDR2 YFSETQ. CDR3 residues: CASSLVGVTNEKLFF. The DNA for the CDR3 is TGCGCCAGCAGCTTGGTCGGAGTAACTAATGAAAAACTGTTTTTT.

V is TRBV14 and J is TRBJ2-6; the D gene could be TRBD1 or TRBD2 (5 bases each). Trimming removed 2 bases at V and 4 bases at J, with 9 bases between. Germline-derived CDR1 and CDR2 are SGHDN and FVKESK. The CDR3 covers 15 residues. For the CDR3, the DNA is TGTGCCAGCAGCCAACCGGGGACGGGGGCCAACGTCCTGACTTTC. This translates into CASSQPGTGANVLTF.

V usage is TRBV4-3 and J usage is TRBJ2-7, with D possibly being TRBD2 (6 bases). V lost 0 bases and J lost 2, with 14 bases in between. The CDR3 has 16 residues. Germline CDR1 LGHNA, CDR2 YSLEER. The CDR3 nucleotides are TGCGCCAGCAGCCAAGATCGCGAGACTAGAGCCTACGAGCAGTACTTC. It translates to CASSQDRETRAYEQYF.

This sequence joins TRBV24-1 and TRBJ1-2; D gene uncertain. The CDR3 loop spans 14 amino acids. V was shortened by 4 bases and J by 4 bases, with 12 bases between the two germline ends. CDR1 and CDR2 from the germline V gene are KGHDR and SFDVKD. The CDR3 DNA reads TGTGCCACCAGTGAGCGAGGTAGACTCTATGGCTACACCTTC. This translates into CATSERGRLYGYTF.

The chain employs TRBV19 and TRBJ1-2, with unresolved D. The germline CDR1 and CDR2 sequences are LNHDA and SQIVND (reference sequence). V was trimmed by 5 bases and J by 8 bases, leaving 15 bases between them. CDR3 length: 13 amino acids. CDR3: CASSPTAGGGYTF. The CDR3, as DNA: TGTGCCAGTAGTCCAACGGCAGGAGGCGGCTACACCTTC.

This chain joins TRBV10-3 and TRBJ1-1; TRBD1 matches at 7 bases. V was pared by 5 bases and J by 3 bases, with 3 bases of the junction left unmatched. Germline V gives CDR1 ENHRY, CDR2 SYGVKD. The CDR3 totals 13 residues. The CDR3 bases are TGTGCCATCAGTATTACAGGGGACACTGAAGCTTTCTTT. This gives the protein CAISITGDTEAFF.

The CDR3 region has the DNA TGTGCCAGCACCCAAAGGACGAACACAGATACGCAGTATTTT. This codes for CASTQRTNTDTQYF. The chain employs TRBV6-6 and TRBJ2-3; D call uncertain. Germline values: CDR1 MNHNY, CDR2 SVGAGI (reference sequence). This CDR3 region has 14 residues. Trimming took 7 bases from V and 2 from J, leaving 13 bases between them.

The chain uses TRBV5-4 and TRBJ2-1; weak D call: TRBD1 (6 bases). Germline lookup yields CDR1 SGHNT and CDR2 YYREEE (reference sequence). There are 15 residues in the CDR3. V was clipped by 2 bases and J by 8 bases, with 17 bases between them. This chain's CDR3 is CASSLKQGPRDEQFF. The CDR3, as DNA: TGTGCCAGCAGCTTAAAACAGGGCCCTAGGGATGAGCAGTTCTTC.

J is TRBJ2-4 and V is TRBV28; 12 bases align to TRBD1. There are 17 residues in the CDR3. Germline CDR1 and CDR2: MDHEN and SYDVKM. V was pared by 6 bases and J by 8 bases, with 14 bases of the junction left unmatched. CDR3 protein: CASSQGTGGFNRDIQYF. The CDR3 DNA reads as TGTGCCAGCAGCCAGGGGACAGGGGGCTTCAATCGGGACATTCAGTACTTC.

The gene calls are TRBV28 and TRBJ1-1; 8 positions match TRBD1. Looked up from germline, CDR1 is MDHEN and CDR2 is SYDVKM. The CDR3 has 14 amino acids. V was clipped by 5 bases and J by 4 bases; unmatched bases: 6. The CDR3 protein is CASSILQGGTEAFF. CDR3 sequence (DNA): TGTGCCAGCAGTATCTTACAGGGGGGCACTGAAGCTTTCTTT.

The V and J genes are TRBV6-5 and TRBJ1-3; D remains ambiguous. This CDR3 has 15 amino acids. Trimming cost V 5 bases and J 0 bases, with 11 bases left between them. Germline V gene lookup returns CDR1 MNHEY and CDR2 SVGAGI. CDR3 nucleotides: TGTGCCAGCAGTCACCACCCGAGCTCTGGAAACACCATATATTTT. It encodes CASSHHPSSGNTIYF.

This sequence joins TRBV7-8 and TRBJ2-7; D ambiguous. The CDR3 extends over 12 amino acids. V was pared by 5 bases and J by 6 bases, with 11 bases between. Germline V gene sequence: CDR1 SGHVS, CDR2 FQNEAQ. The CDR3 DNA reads TGTGCCAGCAGCCCCCGAAATGTCGAGCAGTACTTC. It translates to CASSPRNVEQYF. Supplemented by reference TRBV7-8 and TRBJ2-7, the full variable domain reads GAGVSQSPRYKVAKRGQDVALRCDPISGHVSLFWYQQALGQGPEFLTYFQNEAQLDKSGLPSDRFFAERPEGSVSTLKIQRTQQEDSAVYLCASSPRNVEQYFGPGTRLTVT.

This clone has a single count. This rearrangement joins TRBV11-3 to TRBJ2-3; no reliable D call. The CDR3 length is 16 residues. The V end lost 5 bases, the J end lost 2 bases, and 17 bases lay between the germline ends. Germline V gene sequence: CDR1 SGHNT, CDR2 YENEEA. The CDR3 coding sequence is TGTGCCAGCAGCACCATTTTCAAGGTGACCACAGATACGCAGTATTTT. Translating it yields CASSTIFKVTTDTQYF.

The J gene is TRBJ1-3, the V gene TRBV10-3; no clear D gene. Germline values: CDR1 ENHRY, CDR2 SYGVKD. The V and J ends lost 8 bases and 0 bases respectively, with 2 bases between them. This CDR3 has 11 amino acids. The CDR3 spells CAILSGNTIYF. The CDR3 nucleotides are TGTGCCATCCTCTCTGGAAACACCATATATTTT.